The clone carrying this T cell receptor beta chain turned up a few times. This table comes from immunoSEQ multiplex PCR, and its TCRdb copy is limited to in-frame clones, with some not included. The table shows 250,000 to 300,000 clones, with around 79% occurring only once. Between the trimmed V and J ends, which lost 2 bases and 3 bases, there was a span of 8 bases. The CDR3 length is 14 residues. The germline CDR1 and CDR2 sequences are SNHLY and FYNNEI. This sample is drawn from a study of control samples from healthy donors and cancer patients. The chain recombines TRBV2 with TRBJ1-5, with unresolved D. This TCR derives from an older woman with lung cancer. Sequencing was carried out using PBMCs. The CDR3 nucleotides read TGTGCCAGCAGTGAATCCGTGCTCAATCAGCCCCAGCATTTT. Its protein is CASSESVLNQPQHF.